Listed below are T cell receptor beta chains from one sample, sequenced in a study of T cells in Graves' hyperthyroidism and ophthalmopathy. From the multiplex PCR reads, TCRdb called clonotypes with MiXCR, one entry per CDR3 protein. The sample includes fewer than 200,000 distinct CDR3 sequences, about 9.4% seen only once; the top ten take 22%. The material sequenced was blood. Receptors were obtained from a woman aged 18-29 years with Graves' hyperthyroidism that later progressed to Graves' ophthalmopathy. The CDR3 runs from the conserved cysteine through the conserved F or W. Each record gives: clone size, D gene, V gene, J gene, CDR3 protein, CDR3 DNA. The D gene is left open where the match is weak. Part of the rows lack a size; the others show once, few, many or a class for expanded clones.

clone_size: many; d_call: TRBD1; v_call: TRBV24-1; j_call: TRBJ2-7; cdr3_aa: CATSGATGTGVSEQYF; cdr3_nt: TGTGCCACCAGTGGGGCTACCGGGACAGGTGTCTCCGAGCAGTACTTC
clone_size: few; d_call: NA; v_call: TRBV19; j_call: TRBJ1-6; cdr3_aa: CASRGTKVSRNSPLHF; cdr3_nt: TGTGCCAGTAGGGGCACAAAAGTTTCCCGAAATTCACCCCTCCACTTT
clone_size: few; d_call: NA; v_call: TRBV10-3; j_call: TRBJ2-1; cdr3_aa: CAISRDTYNEQFF; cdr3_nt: TGTGCCATCAGCCGAGACACCTACAATGAGCAGTTCTTC
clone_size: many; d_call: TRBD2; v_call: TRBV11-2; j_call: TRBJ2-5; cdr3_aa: CASSPRALVSGGSLSETQYF; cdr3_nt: TGTGCCAGCAGCCCCCGAGCGTTAGTCAGCGGGGGATCCCTTAGTGAGACCCAGTACTTC
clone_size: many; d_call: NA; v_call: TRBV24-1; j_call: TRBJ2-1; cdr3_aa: CATSDLLGNEQFF; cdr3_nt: TGTGCCACCAGTGATTTGCTTGGGAATGAGCAGTTCTTC
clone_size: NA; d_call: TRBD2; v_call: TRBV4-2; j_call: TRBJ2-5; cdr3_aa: CASSQGTSGGASETQYF; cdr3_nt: TGTGCCAGCAGCCAAGGGACTAGCGGGGGGGCTTCGGAGACCCAGTACTTC
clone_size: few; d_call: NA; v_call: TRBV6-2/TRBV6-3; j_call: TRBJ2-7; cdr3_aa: CASSYSSGDVQYF; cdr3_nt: TGTGCCAGCAGTTACTCGAGTGGGGACGTGCAGTACTTC
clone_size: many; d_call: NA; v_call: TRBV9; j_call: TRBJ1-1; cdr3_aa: CASSAGTTNTEAFF; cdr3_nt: TGTGCCAGCAGCGCAGGGACAACGAACACTGAAGCTTTCTTT
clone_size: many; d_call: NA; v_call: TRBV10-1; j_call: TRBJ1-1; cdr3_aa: CASSESSSLAMGDTEAFF; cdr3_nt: TGCGCCAGCAGTGAGTCGAGTTCCCTTGCTATGGGGGACACTGAAGCTTTCTTT
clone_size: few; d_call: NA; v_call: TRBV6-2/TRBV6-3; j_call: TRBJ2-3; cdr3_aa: CAIDTGGGTDTQYF; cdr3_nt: TGTGCCATCGACACAGGGGGGGGCACAGATACGCAGTATTTT
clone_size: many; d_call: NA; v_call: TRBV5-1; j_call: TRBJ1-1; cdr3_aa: CASSAGLRDTEAFF; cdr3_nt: TGCGCCAGCAGCGCCGGACTGAGGGACACTGAAGCTTTCTTT
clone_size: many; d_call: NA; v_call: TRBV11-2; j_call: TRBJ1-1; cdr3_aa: CASSLISLSLYDTMNTEAFF; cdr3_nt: TGTGCCAGCAGCTTAATTTCTCTTTCCCTGTACGATACCATGAACACTGAAGCTTTCTTT
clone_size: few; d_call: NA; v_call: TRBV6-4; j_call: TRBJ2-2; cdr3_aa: CASSPGRVTNTGELFF; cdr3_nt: TGTGCCAGCAGTCCCGGGCGGGTCACGAACACCGGGGAGCTGTTTTTT
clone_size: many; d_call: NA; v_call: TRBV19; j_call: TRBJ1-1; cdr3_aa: CAIALTGNTEAFF; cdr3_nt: TGTGCCATCGCCCTAACAGGGAACACTGAAGCTTTCTTT
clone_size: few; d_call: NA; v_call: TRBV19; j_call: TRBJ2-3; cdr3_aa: CASSISSVHTDTQYF; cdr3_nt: TGTGCCAGTAGTATTTCGAGCGTACACACAGATACGCAGTATTTT
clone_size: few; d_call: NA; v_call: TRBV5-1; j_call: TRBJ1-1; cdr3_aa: CASSFSDMNTEAFF; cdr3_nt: TGCGCCAGCAGCTTCTCAGACATGAACACTGAAGCTTTCTTT
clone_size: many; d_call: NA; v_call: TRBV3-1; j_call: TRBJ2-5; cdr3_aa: CASSQDWGLQETQYF; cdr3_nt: TGTGCCAGCAGCCAAGACTGGGGGCTACAAGAGACCCAGTACTTC
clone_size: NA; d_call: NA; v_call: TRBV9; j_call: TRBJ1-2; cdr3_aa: CASSVGEHGYGYTF; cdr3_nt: TGTGCCAGCAGCGTAGGGGAGCATGGCTATGGCTACACCTTC
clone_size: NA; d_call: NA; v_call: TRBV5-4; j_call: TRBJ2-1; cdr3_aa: CASSRDPTENNEQFF; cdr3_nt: TGTGCCAGCAGCCGCGACCCGACTGAAAACAATGAGCAGTTCTTC
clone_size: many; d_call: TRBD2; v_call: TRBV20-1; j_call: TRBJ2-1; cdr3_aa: CSARAAGGRYNEQFF; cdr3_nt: TGCAGTGCTAGAGCGGCGGGGGGCCGATACAATGAGCAGTTCTTC
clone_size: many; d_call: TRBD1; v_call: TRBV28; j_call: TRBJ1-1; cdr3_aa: CASKTGSAEAFF; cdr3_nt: TGTGCCAGCAAGACAGGGAGCGCTGAAGCTTTCTTT
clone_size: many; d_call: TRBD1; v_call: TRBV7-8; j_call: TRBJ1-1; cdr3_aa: CASSQVRGGTEAFF; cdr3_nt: TGTGCCAGCAGCCAGGTCAGGGGGGGGACTGAAGCTTTCTTT
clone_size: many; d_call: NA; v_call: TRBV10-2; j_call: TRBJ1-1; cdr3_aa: CASSYTLSTEAFF; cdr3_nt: TGCGCCAGCAGTTACACACTCTCCACTGAAGCTTTCTTT